Shown below are 6 T cell receptor beta chains from a single sample sequenced in a study of cytomegalovirus exposure and HLA in healthy donors. The study ran its PCR with 60 Vbeta and 13 Jbeta primers. Assay used: immunoSEQ multiplex PCR; TCRdb lists only in-frame clones, some missing. The table counts some 150,000 clones; approximately 2% lies in the top ten. The sequencing input was PBMCs. The receptors originated from a woman younger than 30 in good health and CMV-seronegative.

The chain recombines TRBV25-1 with TRBJ2-2; D not resolved. The length of the CDR3 is 12 residues. The germline V gene has CDR1 MGHDK and CDR2 SYGVNS. Trimming removed 6 bases at V and 5 bases at J, with 7 bases between. The CDR3, as DNA: TGTGCCAGCAGGCGTATAACCGGGGAGCTGTTTTTT. Translated: CASRRITGELFF.

J is TRBJ1-1 and V is TRBV29-1; 8 bases align to TRBD1. V lost 6 bases, J lost 10 bases, and 7 bases stayed unmatched. Germline lookup yields CDR1 SQVTM and CDR2 ANQGSEA. The CDR3 is 11 residues long. Here the CDR3 reads CSVFRGQIAFF. As DNA, the CDR3 is TGCAGCGTATTCAGGGGGCAGATAGCTTTCTTT.

The gene calls are TRBV14 and TRBJ1-1, with D unclear. The CDR3 length is 13 residues. Germline V gives CDR1 SGHDN, CDR2 FVKESK. Between the trimmed V and J ends, which lost 2 bases and 0 bases, there was a span of 4 bases. The CDR3 loop is CASSQLLNTEAFF. The CDR3 nucleotides are TGTGCCAGCAGCCAACTGTTGAACACTGAAGCTTTCTTT.

The chain is built from TRBV5-1 and TRBJ2-1; D unresolved. The CDR3 is 12 amino acids. CDR1 and CDR2 (germline): SGHRS, YFSETQ. Trimming removed 3 bases from V and 9 bases from J, with 10 bases in between. CDR3 region: CASSSTTGEQFF. Here the CDR3 DNA reads TGCGCCAGCAGCTCAACCACGGGTGAGCAGTTCTTC.

The J gene is TRBJ2-3, the V gene TRBV2; tentatively, D is TRBD1 (6 bases). There are 13 residues in the CDR3. Deletions cut 6 bases from V and 6 bases from J, with 13 bases between. Germline lookup yields CDR1 SNHLY and CDR2 FYNNEI. The CDR3 region is CASRDTGFDTQYF. Here the CDR3 DNA reads TGTGCCAGCAGGGATACAGGGTTCGATACGCAGTATTTT.

On this clone: At the DNA level, this CDR3 is encoded by other sequences in the same sample as well. V is TRBV7-2 and J is TRBJ2-3; TRBD2 is a possible D gene (6 bases). Trimming stripped 2 bases from V and 3 bases from J, with 12 bases between. Germline CDR1 and CDR2: SGHTA and FQGNSA. This CDR3 contains 15 residues. This CDR3 reads CASSLYGTSTDTQYF. For the CDR3, the DNA is TGTGCCAGCAGCTTATACGGGACTTCGACAGATACGCAGTATTTT.